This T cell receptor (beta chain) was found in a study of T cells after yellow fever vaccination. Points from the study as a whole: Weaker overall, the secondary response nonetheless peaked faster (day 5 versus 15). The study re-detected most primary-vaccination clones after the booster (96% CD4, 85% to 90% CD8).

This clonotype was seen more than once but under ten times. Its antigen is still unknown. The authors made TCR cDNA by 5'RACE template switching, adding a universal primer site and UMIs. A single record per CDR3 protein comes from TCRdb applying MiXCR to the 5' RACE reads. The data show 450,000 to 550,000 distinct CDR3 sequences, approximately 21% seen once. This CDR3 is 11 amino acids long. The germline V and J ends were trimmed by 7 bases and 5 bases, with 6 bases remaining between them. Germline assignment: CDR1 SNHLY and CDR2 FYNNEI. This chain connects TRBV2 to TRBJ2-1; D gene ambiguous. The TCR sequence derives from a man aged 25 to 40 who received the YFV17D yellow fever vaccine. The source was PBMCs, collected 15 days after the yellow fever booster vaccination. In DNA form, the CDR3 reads TGTGCCAGCAACAGACACAATGAGCAGTTCTTC. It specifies CASNRHNEQFF. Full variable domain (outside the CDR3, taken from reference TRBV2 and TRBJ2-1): EPEVTQTPSHQVTQMGQEVILRCVPISNHLYFYWYRQILGQKVEFLVSFYNNEISEKSEIFDDQFSVERPDGSNFTLKIRSTKLEDSAMYFCASNRHNEQFFGPGTRLTVL.